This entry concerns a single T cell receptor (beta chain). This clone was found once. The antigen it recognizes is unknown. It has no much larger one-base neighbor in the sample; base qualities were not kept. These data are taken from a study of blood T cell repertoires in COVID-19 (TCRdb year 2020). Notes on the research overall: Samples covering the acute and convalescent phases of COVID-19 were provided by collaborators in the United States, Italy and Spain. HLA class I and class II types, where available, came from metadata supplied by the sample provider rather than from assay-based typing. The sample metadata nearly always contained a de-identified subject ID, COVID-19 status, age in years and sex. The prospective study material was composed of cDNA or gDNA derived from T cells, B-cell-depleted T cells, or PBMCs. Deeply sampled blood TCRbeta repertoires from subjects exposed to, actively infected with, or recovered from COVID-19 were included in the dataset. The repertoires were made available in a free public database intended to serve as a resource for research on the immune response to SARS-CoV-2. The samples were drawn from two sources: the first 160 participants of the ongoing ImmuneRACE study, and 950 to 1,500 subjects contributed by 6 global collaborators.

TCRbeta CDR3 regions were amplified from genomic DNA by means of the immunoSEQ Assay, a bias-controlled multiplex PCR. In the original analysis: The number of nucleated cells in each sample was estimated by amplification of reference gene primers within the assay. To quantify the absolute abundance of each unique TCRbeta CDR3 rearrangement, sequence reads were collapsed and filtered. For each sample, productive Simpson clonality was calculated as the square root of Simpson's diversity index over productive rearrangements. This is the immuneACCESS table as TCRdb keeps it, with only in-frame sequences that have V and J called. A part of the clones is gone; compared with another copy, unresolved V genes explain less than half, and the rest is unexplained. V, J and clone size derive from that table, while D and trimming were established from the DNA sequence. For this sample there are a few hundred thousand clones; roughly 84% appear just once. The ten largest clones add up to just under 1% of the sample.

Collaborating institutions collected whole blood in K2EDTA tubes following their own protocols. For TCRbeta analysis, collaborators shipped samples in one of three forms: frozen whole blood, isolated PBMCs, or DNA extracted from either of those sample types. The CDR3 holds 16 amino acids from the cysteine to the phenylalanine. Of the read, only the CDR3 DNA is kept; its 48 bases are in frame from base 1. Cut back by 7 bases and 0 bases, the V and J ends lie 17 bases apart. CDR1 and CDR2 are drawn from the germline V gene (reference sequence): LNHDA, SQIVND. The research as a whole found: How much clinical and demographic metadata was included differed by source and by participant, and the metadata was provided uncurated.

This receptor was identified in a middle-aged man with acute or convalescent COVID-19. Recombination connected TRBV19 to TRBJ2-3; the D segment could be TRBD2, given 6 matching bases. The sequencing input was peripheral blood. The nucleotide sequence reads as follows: TGTGCCAGTAACCCCCCTCCGGGGGAAAGCACAGATACGCAGTATTTT. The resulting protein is CASNPPPGESTDTQYF. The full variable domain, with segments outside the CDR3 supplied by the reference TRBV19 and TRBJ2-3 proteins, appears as DGGITQSPKYLFRKEGQNVTLSCEQNLNHDAMYWYRQDPGQGLRLIYYSQIVNDFQKGDIAEGYSVSREKKESFPLTVTSAQKNPTAFYLCASNPPPGESTDTQYFGPGTRLTVL.